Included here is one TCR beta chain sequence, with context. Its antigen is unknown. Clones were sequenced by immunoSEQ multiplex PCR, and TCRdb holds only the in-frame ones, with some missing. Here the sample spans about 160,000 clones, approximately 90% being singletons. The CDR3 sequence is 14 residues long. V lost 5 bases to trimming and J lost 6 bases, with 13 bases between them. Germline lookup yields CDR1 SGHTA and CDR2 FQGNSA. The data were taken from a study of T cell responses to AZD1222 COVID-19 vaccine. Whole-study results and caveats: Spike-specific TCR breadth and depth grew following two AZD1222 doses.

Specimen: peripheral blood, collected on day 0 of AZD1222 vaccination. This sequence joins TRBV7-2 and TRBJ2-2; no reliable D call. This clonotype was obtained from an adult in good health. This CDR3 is CASSPRNSAGELFF. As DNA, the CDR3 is TGTGCCAGCAGCCCCAGAAATAGTGCCGGGGAGCTGTTTTTT.